The clone carrying this T cell receptor (beta chain) appeared a few times. What it binds is not known. This entry belongs to a study of T cell repertoires in cytomegalovirus infection. Background on the study: Public signatures in TCR beta pointed to CMV infection and matching HLA type.

TCRdb reanalysed the reads using MiXCR and keeps one entry per CDR3 protein. This sample has around 100,000 distinct CDR3 sequences, with 16% found just once. Overall study findings and caveats: Summed frequency of public TCR beta families distinguished CMV carriers with the relevant HLA. Ex vivo responses were dominated by HLA-C-restricted CMV-specific TCR beta clonotypes.

The specimen was PBMCs. This clonotype was obtained from a human donor in good health (CMV status not recorded). Some clones in this sample may be carry-over from other donors' samples.

For the CDR3, the DNA is TGCGCCAGCAGCTTGCGGACCCCGGCGAGCACCGGGGAGCTGTTTTTT. Its protein is CASSLRTPASTGELFF. This chain links TRBV5-1 with TRBJ2-2; D gene ambiguous. The V end lost 1 base, the J end lost 4 bases, and 14 bases lay between the germline ends. The CDR3 is made up of 16 amino acids. Germline V gives CDR1 SGHRS, CDR2 YFSETQ.